The rows below give T cell receptor beta chains drawn from one sample of a study of T-cell reconstitution after alpha-beta-depleted transplantation in children. TCRdb re-called the PCR reads through MiXCR, storing one row per CDR3 protein. The sample lists roughly 190,000 distinct CDR3 sequences; just over 14% were seen once. The sequencing here drew on PBMCs from the stem cell graft donor, taken from the stem cell graft. Every receptor here comes from a human donor who donated a stem cell graft to a child with acute lymphoblastic leukemia. The CDR3 runs from the conserved cysteine through the conserved F or W.

>TRBV2|TRBJ1-1
CASKRGGNTEAFF
>TRBV7-2|TRBJ2-3
CASSLPQDFRTIDTQYF
>TRBV4-1|TRBJ1-1
CASSLDRRAEAFF
>TRBV5-6|TRBJ2-7
CASSLAGGDYEQYF
>TRBV7-9|TRBJ1-2
CASSLALPYGYTF
>TRBV5-1|TRBJ2-4
CASSLVAGRTKNIQYF
>TRBV7-2|TRBJ2-7
CASSLDGRGEQYF
>TRBV12-3/TRBV12-4|TRBJ2-1
CTSTSIRPQGTGLYNEQFF
>TRBV12-3/TRBV12-4|TRBJ2-1
CASSLARVHEQFF
>TRBV20-1|TRBJ2-7
CSFTIDGNEQYF
>TRBV5-1|TRBJ1-1
CASSLGLRTAEIEAFF
>TRBV19|TRBJ2-1
CASSLALQGSRNEQFF
>TRBV29-1|TRBJ1-2
CSGSHTNYGYTF
>TRBV3-1|TRBJ2-3
CASSRYLVSGTGGDTQYF
>TRBV20-1|TRBJ2-7
CSARGGLAGGSSSYEQYF
>TRBV2|TRBJ2-7
CASSRTESSYEQYF
>TRBV7-9|TRBJ2-7
CASSSLSGRAYEQYF